This T cell receptor beta chain was captured by sequencing in a study of T-cell reconstitution after alpha-beta-depleted transplantation in children. This clonotype was observed a few times. The TCRbeta library was prepared with unique molecular identifiers. TCRdb analysed the PCR reads with MiXCR anew, one entry per CDR3 protein. The sample has 640,000 or so distinct CDR3 sequences, approximately 16% seen once. This material consisted of PBMCs from the stem cell graft donor, taken from the stem cell graft. The TCR originated in a human donor who donated a stem cell graft to a child with acute myeloid leukemia.

The CDR3: CASSVEVLAGGTDTQYF. DNA for the CDR3: TGTGCCAGCAGCGTAGAGGTCCTAGCGGGGGGCACAGATACGCAGTATTTT. The chain uses TRBV9 and TRBJ2-3, with TRBD2 matching 10 bases. Germline CDR1 reads SGDLS; CDR2 reads YYNGEE. With V trimmed by 0 bases and J by 1 base, 5 bases remained unmatched. The CDR3 extends over 17 amino acids.